The sequence of this TCR beta chain was determined in a study of CD8 T cells in Susac syndrome. CDR1 and CDR2 from the germline V gene are KGHDR and SFDVKD. The CDR3 contains 14 residues. V was shortened by 4 bases and J by 1 base, with 7 bases between the two germline ends. When the RNA was reverse transcribed, random hexamers were used with an input of roughly 0.5 to 1 ug. TCRdb re-called the immunoSEQ multiplex PCR reads with MiXCR, one entry per CDR3 protein. The profile shows 160,000 or so distinct CDR3 sequences, roughly 92% of them singletons. The chain has TRBV24-1 and TRBJ1-5; no reliable D call. The sample consisted of CD4+ T cells from PBMCs. The receptor was derived from a human donor with Susac syndrome. CDR3 protein: CATSDWTSNQPQHF. The CDR3 nucleotides read TGTGCCACCAGTGACTGGACGAGCAATCAGCCCCAGCATTTT.